This TCR beta chain was identified in a study of CD8 T cells in Susac syndrome. The sequenced target, TCR beta, came from blood CD8+ and CD4+ T cells. The length of the CDR3 is 15 residues. Looked up from germline, CDR1 is MNHEY and CDR2 is SVGAGI. V shed 5 bases and J 7 bases; nucleotides not matched to a gene: 11. Reverse transcription of roughly 0.5 to 1 ug RNA was carried out with random hexamers. The TCR beta CDR3 was amplified by immunoSEQ multiplex PCR across 54 Vbeta, 13 Jbeta. MiXCR, applied by TCRdb to the immunoSEQ multiplex PCR reads, yields one record per CDR3 protein. The sample has 95,000 to 150,000 distinct CDR3 sequences, 90% to 95% seen once.

Sequenced: CD4+ T cells from PBMCs. The gene calls are TRBV6-5 and TRBJ2-1; TRBD2 matches at 7 bases. This TCR was recovered from a human donor in good health. The CDR3 DNA reads TGTGCCAGCAGTGTCCTTGGCGGGAGTGGGAATGAGCAGTTCTTC. Protein: CASSVLGGSGNEQFF.